This record concerns one T cell receptor (beta chain) sequence. Its antigen is undetermined. This sample stems from a study of T cell repertoires in cytomegalovirus infection. Overall study: Recently identified HLA-C-restricted and well-studied HLA-B-restricted CMV epitopes were used. It can be stated that public TCR beta signatures indicated CMV infection as well as a matching HLA type.

The CDR3 runs to 12 residues. Between the trimmed V and J ends, which lost 5 bases and 4 bases, there was a span of 6 bases. From germline, CDR1 is LNHNV and CDR2 YYDKDF (reference sequence). TCRdb re-analysed the reads in MiXCR, keeping a single row per CDR3 protein. The data contain about 770,000 distinct CDR3 sequences, 25% to 35% of them seen just once; the ten biggest clones take up 13%. Broader study findings: HLA-C-restricted CMV clonotypes gave the most frequent clonotype in two of eight donors.

The receptor was isolated from a human donor in good health (CMV status not recorded). Some clones in this sample may be carry-over from other donors' samples. The sequenced sample was cultured CD8+ T cells from PBMCs, obtained from culture after CMV antigen stimulation. The chain uses TRBV15 and TRBJ2-1; D gene unclear. CDR3 DNA sequence: TGTGCCACCAGCGGGTTTTACAATGAGCAGTTCTTC. It yields the protein CATSGFYNEQFF.